This section outlines one T cell receptor beta chain sequence together with its context. Assay: immunoSEQ multiplex PCR; the TCRdb copy retains only in-frame clones and omits some. The sample contains hundreds of thousands of clones, about 88% of which appear only once. These data belong to a study of blood T cell repertoires in COVID-19. Germline V gene data show CDR1 as SEHNR and CDR2 as FQNEAQ (reference sequence). CDR3 size: 15 residues. The ends lost 4 bases at V and 0 bases at J; junction bases unmatched: 5. Input material: PBMCs or T cells enriched from blood (not recorded which). This TCR came from a woman aged 18 to 35 who had been exposed to COVID-19. The V gene is TRBV7-9, the J gene TRBJ2-7; 8 bases are shared with TRBD1. The CDR3 loop reads CASSSGQGVSYEQYF. DNA of the CDR3: TGTGCCAGCAGCTCAGGACAGGGAGTCTCCTACGAGCAGTACTTC.